This record covers a single TCR beta chain. Its antigen remains unknown. The data were taken from a study of T-cell memory formation after mild COVID-19. The study's findings and limits: Among clones contracting day 15 to 85, CD4/CD8 was balanced, whereas later expanders leaned CD4+. In pre-infection memory, a portion of responding clones appeared, which suggested that cross-reactive memory joined.

There are 17 residues in the CDR3. The germline V gene encodes CDR1 DFQATT and CDR2 SNEGSKA (reference sequence). V was shortened by 2 bases and J by 6 bases, with 24 bases between the two germline ends. A 5'RACE reaction primed in the constant segment made cDNA libraries of TCR alpha and TCR beta, and these carried sample barcodes and UMIs. One entry per CDR3 protein, called by TCRdb with MiXCR from the 5' RACE reads. The sample lists about 560,000 distinct CDR3 sequences; around 16% were seen once. The rearrangement joins TRBV20-1 to TRBJ2-3; possibly TRBD2 for D (6 bases). The sequence was obtained from an adult woman who had mild COVID-19 (a few samples of this study predate the infection). Cell type and time point are not known. Sequenced: PBMCs or a T cell subset sorted from them (not recorded which). The DNA of the CDR3 is TGCAGTGCTAGAAGGTCGCGGGGCCTCGGTGGTGGGGATACGCAGTATTTT. It specifies CSARRSRGLGGGDTQYF.